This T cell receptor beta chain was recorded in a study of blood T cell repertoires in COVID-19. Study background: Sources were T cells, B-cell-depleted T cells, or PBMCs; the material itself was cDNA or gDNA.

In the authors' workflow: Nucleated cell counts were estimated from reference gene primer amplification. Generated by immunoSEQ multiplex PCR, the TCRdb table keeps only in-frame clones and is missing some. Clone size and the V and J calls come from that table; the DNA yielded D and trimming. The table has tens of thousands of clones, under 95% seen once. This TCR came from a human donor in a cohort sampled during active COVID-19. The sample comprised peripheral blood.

CDR3 sequence reads: CASSLRAGGHYEQYF. The CDR3 DNA reads as TGTGCCAGCAGTCTTAGGGCAGGGGGACACTACGAGCAGTACTTC. The chain carries TRBV27 and TRBJ2-7; 7 nucleotides line up with TRBD1. The V gene end was trimmed by 5 bases and the J gene end by 3 bases; junction bases not matched to a gene: 10. Germline loops: CDR1 MNHEY, CDR2 SMNVEV (reference sequence). The CDR3 spans 15 residues.